Sequencing of this T cell receptor beta chain was carried out in a study of cytomegalovirus exposure and HLA in healthy donors. Researchers ran the PCR with 60 Vbeta and 13 Jbeta primers. Clones were read by immunoSEQ multiplex PCR, and TCRdb kept only the in-frame ones, dropping some. The top ten hold less than 3% of the sample, which has under 200,000 clones, approximately 77% seen once. All donors participated as healthy donors of bone marrow. The V and J ends lost 4 bases and 7 bases, in that order; junction bases with no gene match: 12. Germline V gene lookup returns CDR1 MDHEN and CDR2 SYDVKM. The CDR3 has 16 residues.

The J gene is TRBJ1-1, the V gene TRBV28; 10 bases are shared with TRBD1. This sequence originates from a female donor in good health and CMV-seronegative. Sequencing used PBMCs. Here the CDR3 DNA reads TGTGCCAGCAGTTACCCGGGGACAGGGGCAATTGGTGAAGCTTTCTTT. Translated: CASSYPGTGAIGEAFF.